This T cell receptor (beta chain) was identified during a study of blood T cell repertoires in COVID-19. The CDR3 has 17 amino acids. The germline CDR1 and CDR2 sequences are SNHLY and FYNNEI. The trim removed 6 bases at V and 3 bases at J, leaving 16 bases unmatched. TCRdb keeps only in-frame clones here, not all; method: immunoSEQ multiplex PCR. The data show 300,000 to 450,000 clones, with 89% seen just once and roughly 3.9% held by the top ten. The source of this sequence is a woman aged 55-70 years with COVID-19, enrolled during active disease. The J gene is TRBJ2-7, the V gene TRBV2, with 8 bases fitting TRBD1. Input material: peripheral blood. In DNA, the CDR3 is TGTGCCAGCAGCCTACGAATACCCGGACAGGGTAACTACGAGCAGTACTTC. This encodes CASSLRIPGQGNYEQYF.